This T cell receptor (beta chain) comes out of a study of spatial heterogeneity in lung cancer. Background on the study: Unique TCR and UMI combinations averaged more than ten appearances each in raw reads.

CDR3 length: 16 amino acids. CDR1 is SGHVS, CDR2 FNYEAQ, per germline. Trimming pared 0 bases from V and 14 bases from J, leaving 23 bases between. Noted time point: blood at routine non-recurrence follow-up after resection. TCRdb reprocessed the 5' RACE reads via MiXCR and lists one record per CDR3 protein. This sample has 60,000 to 85,000 distinct CDR3 sequences, with over 7% found just once. The TCR sequence derives from a female donor with early-stage non-small cell lung cancer. V gene TRBV7-6 combines with J gene TRBJ2-1, with TRBD2 as a possible D gene (5 bases). The sample consisted of PBMCs, taken at follow-up. The CDR3 reads CASSLAKRESSQREFF. DNA for the CDR3: TGTGCCAGCAGCTTAGCCAAGAGGGAGAGTTCTCAACGAGAGTTCTTC. Full variable domain (missing parts from reference TRBV7-6 and TRBJ2-1): GAGVSQSPRYKVTKRGQDVALRCDPISGHVSLYWYRQALGQGPEFLTYFNYEAQQDKSGLPNDRFSAERPEGSISTLTIQRTEQRDSAMYRCASSLAKRESSQREFFGPGTRLTVL.